This T cell receptor beta chain was observed in a study of Ad26.COV2.S vaccination and SARS-CoV-2 variants. Broader study findings: Substantial response breadth was reportedly seen for spike-specific CD8+ and CD4+ T cells after vaccination. Participants given vaccine showed non-spike TCR breadth similar to that of placebo recipients.

Treatment indicated: roughly 18 received Ad26.COV2.S at low or high dose, single or two shots; a few received placebo; per-sample allocation not given. Samples came from day 63 after the first vaccine or placebo injection. As regards this clone: Antigen: not known.

The CDR3 runs 16 residues. Germline V lookup: CDR1 LGHDT, CDR2 YNNKEL (reference sequence). J gave up 2 bases and V 1 base, and 6 bases lay outside the gene matches. The protocol was immunoSEQ multiplex PCR, while the TCRdb copy is restricted to in-frame clones and leaves out a portion. The data hold some 290,000 clones, with around four fifths observed a single time. J is TRBJ2-3 and V is TRBV3-1 (or the pseudogene TRBV3-2), with 7 bases identical to TRBD2. The receptor was derived from a person aged 18-60 years who received the Ad26.COV2.S COVID-19 vaccine or a placebo. The specimen was peripheral blood, collected in a trial of Ad26.COV2.S vaccine versus placebo. The DNA for the CDR3 is TGTGCCAGCAGCCAAGGTCCGGGACTAAACACAGATACGCAGTATTTT. This gives the protein CASSQGPGLNTDTQYF.